This TCR beta chain was captured by sequencing in a study of T cells in Graves' hyperthyroidism and ophthalmopathy. Whole-study findings and limits: Peripheral blood also featured most of the thyroid clonotypes expanded above 0.001. Stable hyperthyroidism and ophthalmopathy were separated using 13 V-J signatures.

Points on this clonotype: Its target is not known.

It was RNA transcripts that yielded the amplified TCR beta CDR3 regions. First-round RT-PCR with HTBI primers amplified the TCR CDR3 region. MiXCR, run by TCRdb on the multiplex PCR reads, gives a single entry per CDR3 protein. This table holds roughly 290,000 distinct CDR3 sequences, approximately 15% found once. Sequencing was done on a sample of blood. The origin of this receptor is an older woman with Graves' ophthalmopathy.

The CDR3 is CSVRAGTETQYF. For the CDR3, the DNA is TGCAGCGTTCGGGCAGGGACCGAGACCCAGTACTTC. V and J are TRBV29-1 and TRBJ2-5; D may match TRBD1 or TRBD2 (5 bases each). The germline CDR1 and CDR2 sequences are SQVTM and ANQGSEA. Deletions cut 5 bases from V and 5 bases from J, with 12 bases between. CDR3 length equals 12 residues.